The entry that follows covers one T cell receptor beta chain sequence. This clone was found once. Its specific antigen is unknown. Base qualities are not at hand, and no much larger clone is one base apart. The germline V gene provides CDR1 SGHRS and CDR2 YFSETQ. At the junction V is shortened by 3 bases and J by 3 bases, with 9 bases in between. From the cysteine up to the phenylalanine, the CDR3 has a length of 13 residues. Here the CDR3 DNA is all that survives: 39 bases in frame from base 1. This entry belongs to a study of technical replicates of blood from a handful of donors (dated by TCRdb to about 2017). Receptors were amplified or captured by the immunoSEQ multiplex PCR assay. The table was pulled from immuneACCESS by TCRdb, which kept in-frame rearrangements only. Such tables lose some clones; where checked, under half of the loss comes from unresolved V genes, and the rest has no known cause. The sample table lists about 83,000 clones, under 95% of them with a count of one. The ten largest make up roughly 0.27% of the sample.

The sample was T cells isolated from PBMCs. The V gene is TRBV5-1 and the J gene is TRBJ1-1, with the D gene not confidently named. The sequence was obtained from a human donor in good health. The DNA sequence reads TGCGCCAGCAGCTCGTACGGAGACACTGAAGCTTTCTTT. Translation gives CASSSYGDTEAFF.